This TCR beta chain was sequenced for a study of response to subunit inactivated influenza vaccine. The J segment lost 12 bases and the V segment lost 1 base, leaving 4 bases of the junction unmatched. Germline lookup yields CDR1 LGHNA and CDR2 YNFKEQ. The CDR3 covers 13 residues. This clonotype was seen ten or more times. The antigen is not known. Whole-study findings and limits: Each seasonal influenza vaccination, the authors suggested, recruits few new T cells.

Using its own MiXCR run on the RT-PCR reads, TCRdb lists one record per CDR3 protein. The sample holds over 150,000 distinct CDR3 sequences, about 10% seen once. The TCR was taken from a man between 50 and 75 years old who received an inactivated influenza vaccine. Sequences were derived from CD8+ T cells sorted from PBMCs, sampled less than 30 months after vaccination. V and J are TRBV4-2 and TRBJ2-1, with 9 bases identical to TRBD2. The CDR3 spells CASSQGTSGLQFF. In nucleotides, the CDR3 is TGTGCCAGCAGCCAAGGAACTAGCGGGTTGCAGTTCTTC.